This record concerns one T cell receptor beta chain sequence. The germline CDR1 and CDR2 sequences are DFQATT and SNEGSKA (reference sequence). V was shortened by 0 bases and J by 2 bases, with 13 bases between the two germline ends. This CDR3 region has 15 residues. Rearranged V-D-J TRB sequences were amplified with a mixed TRB-A/B primer pool. TCRdb re-called the multiplex PCR reads with MiXCR, one entry per CDR3 protein. The sample records about 4,500 distinct CDR3 sequences, 50% to 75% being singletons. This sample was taken from a study of T cell repertoires in aging, cancer and after chemotherapy. Peripheral blood genomic DNA, not sorted cells or RNA, was the template.

The clonotype originates from a human donor with a solid tumor. This chain uses TRBV20-1 with TRBJ2-5, with D perhaps matching TRBD2 (7 bases). The sequenced material came from blood. The CDR3 loop reads CSARDLGRGQETQYF. CDR3 DNA: TGCAGTGCTAGAGATCTTGGGAGGGGGCAAGAGACCCAGTACTTC.